The 32 T cell receptor beta chains below come from one sample, sequenced in a study of T cell changes during pregnancy in multiple sclerosis. Method: immunoSEQ multiplex PCR; TCRdb's copy keeps in-frame clones and lacks some. Among approximately 44,000 clones, 92% were seen once, and the ten largest hold roughly 0.5%. Sequencing used CD4+ T cells from peripheral blood mononuclear cells, obtained in the third trimester of pregnancy. The source is a female donor with multiple sclerosis, enrolled in a pregnancy study.

This chain links TRBV4-2 with TRBJ2-1; 7 bases map to TRBD2. V was clipped by 4 bases and J by 0 bases; unmatched bases: 9. Germline-derived CDR1 and CDR2 are LGHNA and YNFKEQ. The CDR3 runs 17 residues. The CDR3 DNA sequence: TGTGCCAGCAGCCGGGGGGAGGGAGATACCTCCTACAATGAGCAGTTCTTC. This translates into CASSRGEGDTSYNEQFF.

The CDR3 here is CASSAGGSTDTQYF. The CDR3 DNA is TGTGCCAGCAGTGCGGGCGGGAGCACAGATACGCAGTATTTT. The chain joins TRBV6-1 to TRBJ2-3, with D tentatively TRBD2 (5 bases). CDR1 is MNHNS and CDR2 is SASEGT in the germline V gene. CDR3 length equals 14 residues. The V gene lost 4 bases and the J gene lost 0 bases, with 8 bases spanning the gap.

This clone was observed once. The V and J genes are TRBV13 and TRBJ2-5; tentatively, D is TRBD2 (5 bases). V gave up 5 bases and J gave up 7 bases, with 17 bases separating them. The CDR3 is 14 amino acids. CDR1 PRHDT and CDR2 FYEKMQ come from the germline V gene (reference sequence). CDR3 sequence reads: CASSPPGPGGTQYF. The CDR3 bases are TGTGCCAGCAGCCCACCCGGACCAGGAGGGACCCAGTACTTC. The whole variable domain, remainder taken from reference TRBV13 and TRBJ2-5, is AAGVIQSPRHLIKEKRETATLKCYPIPRHDTVYWYQQGPGQDPQFLISFYEKMQSDKGSIPDRFSAQQFSDYHSELNMSSLELGDSALYFCASSPPGPGGTQYFGPGTRLLVL.

The chain employs TRBV11-2 and TRBJ2-7; 10 bases fit TRBD1. This CDR3 region has 18 residues. The trim removed 0 bases at V and 1 base at J, leaving 9 bases unmatched. CDR1 SGHAT and CDR2 FQNNGV come from the germline V gene. CDR3 protein: CASSLDGSGTGASYEQYF. The CDR3 coding sequence is TGTGCCAGCAGCTTAGATGGGTCCGGGACAGGGGCTTCCTACGAGCAGTACTTC.

This chain connects TRBV2 to TRBJ1-4, with unresolved D. CDR1 and CDR2 from the germline V gene are SNHLY and FYNNEI. This CDR3 is built from 12 residues. The V and J ends lost 4 bases and 8 bases respectively, with 8 bases between them. This CDR3 reads CASSVPGEKLFF. The CDR3 coding sequence is TGTGCCAGCAGTGTTCCCGGGGAAAAACTGTTTTTT.

V gene TRBV20-1 combines with J gene TRBJ2-1, with TRBD1 matching over 10 bases. V dropped 2 bases and J dropped 16; count of bases not matched to a gene: 5. This CDR3 contains 11 residues. CDR1 and CDR2 from the germline V gene are DFQATT and SNEGSKA (reference sequence). In DNA, the CDR3 is TGCAGTGCTAGATCGGGACAGGGGAATTTCTTC. This gives the protein CSARSGQGNFF.

The V call is TRBV5-4, the J call TRBJ2-7; TRBD1 matches at 7 bases. Germline V gene lookup returns CDR1 SGHNT and CDR2 YYREEE (reference sequence). The CDR3 consists of 12 residues. V shed 3 bases, J shed 3 bases, and the junction held 0 bases outside the gene matches. The CDR3 coding sequence is TGTGCCAGCAGCTGGGACAGCTACGAGCAGTACTTC. As protein: CASSWDSYEQYF.

The CDR3 DNA is TGCGCCAGCAGGGTTACAGGGAATCAGGCCCGAGAGCAGTACTTC. It specifies CASRVTGNQAREQYF. The J gene is TRBJ2-7, the V gene TRBV10-2; D might be TRBD1 (6 bases). From germline, CDR1 is WSHSY and CDR2 SAAADI. V lost 6 bases and J lost 7, with 22 bases in between. The CDR3 extends over 15 amino acids.

The V and J genes are TRBV10-3 and TRBJ2-7; D unresolved. This CDR3 comprises 12 residues. CDR1 and CDR2 (germline): ENHRY, SYGVKD. Trimming shortened V by 6 bases and J by 6 bases, and 12 bases separated the two germline ends. CDR3 sequence: CAISGVSGEQYF. The CDR3 nucleotides are TGTGCCATCAGCGGTGTCTCGGGCGAGCAGTACTTC.

The chain employs TRBV7-9 and TRBJ1-4; the D is unclear. The CDR3 extends over 17 amino acids. The ends were cut back, 1 base at V and 4 bases at J, with 16 bases in the middle. Germline V gene data show CDR1 as SEHNR and CDR2 as FQNEAQ (reference sequence). The chain's CDR3 is CASSLGLFLENNEKLFF. The CDR3 DNA sequence: TGTGCCAGCAGCTTAGGTCTATTTCTGGAGAATAATGAAAAACTGTTTTTT.

This chain connects TRBV9 to TRBJ2-3, with D uncertain. Between the trimmed V and J ends, which lost 0 bases and 10 bases, there was a span of 3 bases. CDR1 and CDR2 (germline): SGDLS, YYNGEE. This CDR3 is built from 10 residues. Here the CDR3 reads CASSVGAQYF. CDR3 nucleotides: TGTGCCAGCAGCGTAGGCGCGCAGTATTTT. Based on the CDR3 plus reference TRBV9 and TRBJ2-3, the full variable domain is DSGVTQTPKHLITATGQRVTLRCSPRSGDLSVYWYQQSLDQGLQFLIQYYNGEERAKGNILERFSAQQFPDLHSELNLSSLELGDSALYFCASSVGAQYFGPGTRLTVL.

The chain couples TRBV2 to TRBJ2-2; possible D gene TRBD1, 6 bases. Germline-derived CDR1 and CDR2 are SNHLY and FYNNEI. This CDR3 contains 15 residues. The V gene lost 6 bases and the J gene lost 0 bases, with 11 bases spanning the gap. The CDR3 DNA sequence: TGTGCCAGCAGACGGACAGCTTCGAACACCGGGGAGCTGTTTTTT. The encoded protein is CASRRTASNTGELFF.

V and J are TRBV10-3 and TRBJ2-3; D remains ambiguous. CDR1 and CDR2 from the germline V gene are ENHRY and SYGVKD. The CDR3 consists of 14 residues. V gave up 4 bases and J gave up 2 bases, with 10 bases separating them. The CDR3 reads CAISGSFNTDTQYF. In DNA form, the CDR3 reads TGTGCCATCAGTGGGTCCTTTAACACAGATACGCAGTATTTT.

This sequence joins TRBV18 and TRBJ1-1; D is uncertain. Trimming stripped 4 bases from V and 1 base from J, with 7 bases between. The germline gives CDR1 KGHSH, CDR2 LQKENI. The CDR3 is made up of 13 amino acids. The CDR3 DNA is TGTGCCAGCTCACTTAGTAAGAACACTGAAGCTTTCTTT. Protein: CASSLSKNTEAFF.

V is TRBV27 and J is TRBJ2-5; the D gene is possibly TRBD1 (6 bases). This CDR3 contains 12 residues. The V end was cut by 4 bases, the J end by 7 bases, with 10 bases between. Germline assignment: CDR1 MNHEY and CDR2 SMNVEV (reference sequence). The CDR3 sequence: CASSSGVGTQYF. The CDR3 coding sequence is TGTGCCAGCAGTTCAGGGGTTGGGACCCAGTACTTC.

The rearrangement uses TRBV27 and TRBJ2-5; perhaps TRBD2 as D (5 bases). V shed 5 bases and J shed 4 bases, with 11 bases lying between them. CDR1 and CDR2 from the germline V gene are MNHEY and SMNVEV (reference sequence). The CDR3 spans 13 residues. The CDR3 spells CASSRTRLETQYF. The DNA for the CDR3 is TGTGCCAGCAGTCGTACTAGGTTAGAGACCCAGTACTTC.

V usage is TRBV9 and J usage is TRBJ2-1; perhaps TRBD1 as D (5 bases). Deletions cut 3 bases from V and 2 bases from J, with 9 bases between. Germline CDR1 is SGDLS and CDR2 is YYNGEE. The length of the CDR3 is 14 residues. The CDR3: CASSASGTYNEQFF. CDR3 DNA: TGTGCCAGCAGCGCCTCAGGGACCTACAATGAGCAGTTCTTC.

The chain has TRBV4-3 and TRBJ2-5; TRBD1 agrees at 10 bases. The germline V gene has CDR1 LGHNA and CDR2 YSLEER. Unmatched junction bases numbered 9, after V lost 2 bases and J lost 9 bases. This CDR3 is built from 15 residues. The CDR3 region is CASSQFRDRGAAQYF. CDR3 DNA: TGCGCCAGCAGCCAATTCCGGGACAGGGGTGCGGCCCAGTACTTC.

The chain carries TRBV11-2 and TRBJ2-2, with a tentative D call TRBD1 (5 bases). The V and J ends lost 5 bases and 1 base respectively, with 8 bases between them. The CDR3 is made up of 14 amino acids. Germline V gene sequence: CDR1 SGHAT, CDR2 FQNNGV. CDR3 residues: CASSVTGNTGELFF. The CDR3, as DNA: TGTGCCAGCAGCGTAACAGGGAACACCGGGGAGCTGTTTTTT.

This clone has just one count. The V and J genes are TRBV27 and TRBJ2-3; D is possibly TRBD1 (5 bases). The V gene's germline CDR1 is MNHEY and CDR2 SMNVEV (reference sequence). The V gene lost 4 bases and the J gene lost 4 bases, with 12 bases spanning the gap. This CDR3 spans 14 amino acids. The CDR3 DNA follows: TGTGCCAGCAGTTCCAGGGTCGGCCCAGATACGCAGTATTTT. Its protein product is CASSSRVGPDTQYF.

V usage is TRBV20-1 and J usage is TRBJ2-7, with no clear D. The V and J ends lost 3 bases and 5 bases respectively, with 8 bases between them. This CDR3 is 11 amino acids long. Germline CDR1 DFQATT, CDR2 SNEGSKA (reference sequence). The CDR3 sequence: CSASLNDEQYF. For the CDR3, the DNA is TGCAGTGCTAGTTTAAATGACGAGCAGTACTTC.

The chain joins TRBV7-9 to TRBJ2-7, with 13 bases identical to TRBD2. Germline assignment: CDR1 SEHNR and CDR2 FQNEAQ (reference sequence). V was clipped by 5 bases and J by 9 bases; unmatched bases: 10. The CDR3 is 15 residues long. The CDR3 DNA is TGTGCCAGCAGCGCTGGACTAGCGGGAGAGGTCGTGCAGTACTTC. This translates into CASSAGLAGEVVQYF.

Here the CDR3 DNA reads TGTGCCAGCTCGTTCGGGACACCGAGGACCGGGGAGCTGTTTTTT. Protein product: CASSFGTPRTGELFF. V usage is TRBV6-1 and J usage is TRBJ2-2, with D tentatively TRBD1 (6 bases). Deletions cut 8 bases from V and 5 bases from J, with 18 bases between. This CDR3 spans 15 amino acids. Germline CDR1 MNHNS, CDR2 SASEGT.

The V call is TRBV6-1, the J call TRBJ2-3; 7 bases map to TRBD2. The CDR3 is 15 amino acids. J lost 4 bases, V lost 6 bases, and 10 bases had no gene match. In germline, CDR1 is MNHNS, CDR2 SASEGT. The DNA for the CDR3 is TGTGCCAGCAGGGTAGCGGAGGCGGGGGCAGATACGCAGTATTTT. Protein sequence: CASRVAEAGADTQYF.

The chain couples TRBV28 to TRBJ1-4; 7 bases align to TRBD1. Germline loops: CDR1 MDHEN, CDR2 SYDVKM. The CDR3 covers 14 residues. With V trimmed by 5 bases and J by 5 bases, 5 bases remained unmatched. CDR3 sequence (DNA): TGTGCCAGCAGTGGGGACAGCCGAAATGAAAAACTGTTTTTT. Its translation is CASSGDSRNEKLFF.

The gene calls are TRBV7-2 and TRBJ2-5, with D possibly TRBD2 on 7 matching bases. The CDR3 runs to 13 residues. CDR1 and CDR2 (germline): SGHTA, FQGNSA. Trimming cost V 7 bases and J 7 bases, with 16 bases left between them. The CDR3 loop reads CASTKREGGTQYF. The DNA for the CDR3 is TGTGCCAGCACCAAAAGGGAGGGGGGGACCCAGTACTTC.

This chain links TRBV27 with TRBJ2-7, with D possibly TRBD2 on 6 matching bases. Trimming shortened V by 5 bases and J by 4 bases, and 9 bases separated the two germline ends. From germline, CDR1 is MNHEY and CDR2 SMNVEV (reference sequence). The CDR3 contains 12 residues. Written as DNA, the CDR3 is TGTGCCAGCAGTGGAGGGTTTTACGAGCAGTACTTC. As protein: CASSGGFYEQYF.

This clone was counted a few times. The gene calls are TRBV10-1 and TRBJ1-1, with a tentative D call TRBD1 (5 bases). CDR1 is WNHNN and CDR2 is SYGVQD in the germline V gene (reference sequence). This CDR3 region has 13 residues. Trimming removed 7 bases at V and 2 bases at J, with 11 bases between. DNA for the CDR3: TGCGCCAGCATCCAGGGTTCCAACACTGAAGCTTTCTTT. It specifies CASIQGSNTEAFF.

The chain links TRBV27 to TRBJ2-7; 11 bases map to TRBD2. Germline V gene sequence: CDR1 MNHEY, CDR2 SMNVEV (reference sequence). Trimming took 5 bases from V and 4 from J; bases not matched to a gene: 4. The CDR3 has 14 residues. For the CDR3, the DNA is TGTGCCAGCAGTGGCAGACTAGCGGGGTACGAGCAGTACTTC. Translated: CASSGRLAGYEQYF.

V gene TRBV5-1 combines with J gene TRBJ1-5; a possible D gene is TRBD1 (6 bases). V was pared by 4 bases and J by 0 bases, with 17 bases between. Germline V gives CDR1 SGHRS, CDR2 YFSETQ. This CDR3 has 17 residues. The CDR3 sequence is CASSAIDRLGSNQPQHF. For the CDR3, the DNA is TGCGCCAGCAGCGCCATCGACAGGCTGGGTAGCAATCAGCCCCAGCATTTT.

The chain joins TRBV12-2 to TRBJ2-1; the table gives TRBD2 as D, unverified against the DNA. TRBV12-2 corresponds to a pseudogene. The CDR3 loop spans 13 amino acids. The CDR3 loop is CASRLSGSNEQFF. CDR3 in DNA: TGTGCAAGTCGCTTATCTGGGAGCAATGAGCAGTTCTTC.

This chain joins TRBV7-9 and TRBJ2-2, with 7 bases identical to TRBD1. The CDR3 loop spans 16 amino acids. Germline-derived CDR1 and CDR2 are SEHNR and FQNEAQ (reference sequence). V dropped 3 bases and J dropped 7; count of bases not matched to a gene: 11. The CDR3 protein is CASSFGQANTVGELFF. The DNA of the CDR3 is TGTGCCAGCAGCTTCGGACAGGCCAACACGGTCGGGGAGCTGTTTTTT.